Presented here are 17 T cell receptor beta chains from one specimen sequenced in a study of T-cell reconstitution after alpha-beta-depleted transplantation in children. Using unique molecular identifiers, the investigators prepared the TCRbeta library. Using its own MiXCR run on the PCR reads, TCRdb lists one record per CDR3 protein. The profile shows about 6,200 distinct CDR3 sequences, over 12% of them singletons. The sequenced sample was PBMCs, obtained before TCRalphabeta/CD19-depleted stem cell transplant. The receptors stem from a boy younger than 18 with acute lymphoblastic leukemia, due to receive a stem cell transplant.

By proportion, this clonotype is medium-sized. The V call is TRBV7-2, the J call TRBJ2-2; D call uncertain. Trimming removed 3 bases from V and 0 bases from J, with 8 bases in between. CDR1 and CDR2 (germline): SGHTA, FQGNSA. CDR3 length: 15 amino acids. The DNA of the CDR3 is TGTGCCAGCAGCTTGCAGCGAACGAACACCGGGGAGCTGTTTTTT. Its protein is CASSLQRTNTGELFF.

This clonotype is medium-sized. V usage is TRBV10-2 and J usage is TRBJ2-5; TRBD2 is a possible D gene (6 bases). Germline V gene sequence: CDR1 WSHSY, CDR2 SAAADI. This CDR3 has 14 residues. The V end was cut by 7 bases, the J end by 1 base, with 13 bases between. The CDR3 is CASTGWGVQETQYF. The CDR3 bases are TGCGCCAGCACGGGTTGGGGGGTCCAAGAGACCCAGTACTTC.

This chain connects TRBV19 to TRBJ2-2; TRBD1 or TRBD2 may be the D gene (6 bases each). Germline V gene lookup returns CDR1 LNHDA and CDR2 SQIVND (reference sequence). This CDR3 comprises 13 residues. Trimming took 5 bases from V and 5 from J, leaving 9 bases between them. The CDR3 sequence is CASSWGATGELFF. The CDR3 bases are TGTGCCAGTAGTTGGGGGGCGACCGGGGAGCTGTTTTTT.

Sample share makes this clonotype medium-sized. The chain employs TRBV20-1 and TRBJ2-1, with D perhaps matching TRBD1 or TRBD2 (5 bases each). The CDR3 has 14 residues. Germline values: CDR1 DFQATT, CDR2 SNEGSKA (reference sequence). The ends were cut back, 5 bases at V and 2 bases at J, with 13 bases in the middle. CDR3 loop: CSARGGSTYNEQFF. The CDR3 bases are TGCAGTGCTCGGGGCGGTAGTACCTACAATGAGCAGTTCTTC.

This clonotype qualifies as medium-sized. The V and J genes are TRBV11-2 and TRBJ2-5, with 9 bases that match TRBD2. The CDR3 covers 14 residues. Germline CDR1 is SGHAT and CDR2 is FQNNGV. The trim removed 4 bases at V and 5 bases at J, leaving 5 bases unmatched. CDR3 region: CASSSLAGWETQYF. The CDR3 bases are TGTGCCAGCAGCTCCCTAGCGGGATGGGAGACCCAGTACTTC.

This chain connects TRBV9 to TRBJ1-4; the D is unclear. Germline V gives CDR1 SGDLS, CDR2 YYNGEE. The CDR3 has 16 residues. V was shortened by 4 bases and J by 0 bases, with 13 bases between the two germline ends. The CDR3 sequence: CASSPPAHSTNEKLFF. CDR3 nucleotides: TGTGCCAGCAGCCCCCCGGCACACTCAACTAATGAAAAACTGTTTTTT.

This clonotype is labeled medium-sized (0.01 to 0.1%). This sequence joins TRBV7-6 and TRBJ2-1; TRBD2 agrees at 11 bases. Germline V gives CDR1 SGHVS, CDR2 FNYEAQ. The CDR3 has 15 amino acids. J was trimmed by 5 bases and V by 5 bases; bases with no gene match: 5. The chain's CDR3 is CASSPVAGGDNEQFF. The CDR3 bases are TGTGCCAGCAGCCCAGTAGCGGGAGGGGACAATGAGCAGTTCTTC.

This clonotype was counted many times. The chain is built from TRBV5-4 and TRBJ1-1, with a weak D call TRBD1 (6 bases). The CDR3 totals 15 residues. CDR1 and CDR2 from the germline V gene are SGHNT and YYREEE (reference sequence). V was clipped by 1 base and J by 0 bases, with 10 bases between them. In DNA, the CDR3 is TGTGCCAGCAGCTTGCCGGGGGCGATGAACACTGAAGCTTTCTTT. Residues: CASSLPGAMNTEAFF.

This clonotype counts as medium-sized. V and J are TRBV27 and TRBJ2-2; D gene unclear. With 5 bases removed from V and 4 bases from J, the gap between germline ends came to 11 bases. Germline CDR1 and CDR2: MNHEY and SMNVEV (reference sequence). The CDR3 is 14 residues long. CDR3 sequence reads: CASSILGSTGELFF. The DNA of the CDR3 is TGTGCCAGCAGTATACTGGGTAGCACCGGGGAGCTGTTTTTT.

By sample fraction, this clonotype is medium-sized (0.01 to 0.1%). The gene calls are TRBV9 and TRBJ2-1; 7 nucleotides line up with TRBD1. The CDR3 runs 15 residues. V shed 0 bases and J 4 bases; nucleotides not matched to a gene: 4. In germline, CDR1 is SGDLS, CDR2 YYNGEE. The CDR3 region has the DNA TGTGCCAGCAGCGTAGACGGACAGGAGTACAATGAGCAGTTCTTC. It is translated as CASSVDGQEYNEQFF. The entire variable domain, with the rest obtained from reference TRBV9 and TRBJ2-1, is as follows: DSGVTQTPKHLITATGQRVTLRCSPRSGDLSVYWYQQSLDQGLQFLIQYYNGEERAKGNILERFSAQQFPDLHSELNLSSLELGDSALYFCASSVDGQEYNEQFFGPGTRLTVL.

This clonotype is termed medium-sized. This rearrangement joins TRBV12-3 or TRBV12-4 to TRBJ1-4, with D possibly being TRBD1 (5 bases). Trimming removed 5 bases at V and 8 bases at J, with 15 bases between. The CDR3 is made up of 14 amino acids. Written as DNA, the CDR3 is TGTGCCAGCAGTCGGGACCCCCTGCGCGAAAAACTGTTTTTT. It translates to CASSRDPLREKLFF.

By proportion, this clonotype is medium-sized. The V and J genes are TRBV4-3 and TRBJ1-4; TRBD1 matches 9 bases. The CDR3 spans 16 residues. In germline, CDR1 is LGHNA, CDR2 YSLEER. Trimming at V came to 3 bases and at J to 8 bases, leaving 10 bases not matched to a gene. CDR3: CASSQTTGGASEKLFF. The CDR3 nucleotides are TGCGCCAGCAGCCAGACTACAGGGGGCGCATCAGAAAAACTGTTTTTT.

This clonotype is labeled medium-sized. The CDR3 sequence: CASNPNLRRGATHYEQYF. CDR3 coding DNA: TGTGCCAGTAATCCTAATCTCCGTCGAGGGGCGACCCACTACGAGCAGTACTTC. The V and J genes are TRBV6-2 or TRBV6-3 and TRBJ2-7; D may be TRBD1 or TRBD2 (5 bases each). This CDR3 has 18 amino acids. Looked up from germline, CDR1 is MNHEY and CDR2 is SVGEGT. The ends were cut back, 9 bases at V and 3 bases at J, with 30 bases in the middle.

This clonotype is medium-sized (0.01 to 0.1%) by share. V gene TRBV5-1 combines with J gene TRBJ2-5; perhaps D is TRBD1 or TRBD2 (5 bases each). The CDR3 has 15 amino acids. Trimming removed 4 bases from V and 7 bases from J, with 20 bases in between. Germline loops: CDR1 SGHRS, CDR2 YFSETQ. The CDR3 DNA follows: TGCGCCAGCAGCGTCGGCAATGAGGGGCCGGGGACCCAGTACTTC. The encoded protein is CASSVGNEGPGTQYF.

By share, this clonotype counts as medium-sized. V usage is TRBV11-2 and J usage is TRBJ1-2; 7 bases align to TRBD1. The germline CDR1 and CDR2 sequences are SGHAT and FQNNGV. J gave up 8 bases and V 0 bases, and 12 bases lay outside the gene matches. The CDR3 covers 16 residues. The CDR3 DNA sequence: TGTGCCAGCAGCTTAGATCCGTCAGGGGGGGCCGAAGGCTACACCTTC. Its protein product is CASSLDPSGGAEGYTF.

This clonotype is judged medium-sized (0.01 to 0.1%). The chain links TRBV11-2 to TRBJ1-1; tentative D call: TRBD1 (6 bases). CDR1 and CDR2 from the germline V gene are SGHAT and FQNNGV. The V end lost 2 bases, the J end lost 5 bases, and 12 bases lay between the germline ends. The CDR3 extends over 14 amino acids. The CDR3 loop reads CASSLRQGRTEAFF. The CDR3 DNA reads TGTGCCAGCAGCTTAAGGCAGGGGAGGACTGAAGCTTTCTTT. The whole variable domain, filled in from reference TRBV11-2 and TRBJ1-1, reads EAGVAQSPRYKIIEKRQSVAFWCNPISGHATLYWYQQILGQGPKLLIQFQNNGVVDDSQLPKDRFSAERLKGVDSTLKIQPAKLEDSAVYLCASSLRQGRTEAFFGQGTRLTVV.

This clonotype is medium-sized (0.01 to 0.1%) within its sample. The chain recombines TRBV27 with TRBJ1-1, with a weak D call TRBD1 (5 bases). This CDR3 is built from 13 residues. Per the germline V gene, CDR1 is MNHEY and CDR2 is SMNVEV (reference sequence). The V end lost 3 bases, the J end lost 11 bases, and 16 bases lay between the germline ends. The CDR3 is CASSFGSGGEAFF. The CDR3, as DNA: TGTGCCAGCAGTTTCGGGTCGGGGGGGGAGGCTTTCTTT.